The 30 T cell receptor beta chains reported below all come from one sample, sequenced in a study of blood T cell repertoires in COVID-19. Assay used: immunoSEQ multiplex PCR; TCRdb lists only in-frame clones, some missing. The table lists about 230,000 clones, under 90% of them singletons. Sample: peripheral blood. These receptors were obtained from a man aged 50-59 years with COVID-19, enrolled during active disease.

The V call is TRBV6-2 or TRBV6-3, the J call TRBJ1-3; D is undetermined. The germline V gene has CDR1 MNHEY and CDR2 SVGEGT. This CDR3 is 17 amino acids long. Trimming removed 0 bases from V and 0 bases from J, with 12 bases in between. The DNA of the CDR3 is TGTGCCAGCAGTTACTCGAATTCGGCGGGCTCTGGAAACACCATATATTTT. It yields the protein CASSYSNSAGSGNTIYF.

V gene TRBV28 combines with J gene TRBJ2-3; D ambiguous. Germline values: CDR1 MDHEN, CDR2 SYDVKM. The ends were cut back, 3 bases at V and 1 base at J, with 5 bases in the middle. CDR3 length: 13 residues. CDR3 protein: CASSFQGTDTQYF. CDR3 nucleotide sequence: TGTGCCAGCAGTTTTCAGGGCACAGATACGCAGTATTTT. Full variable domain (rest looked up from reference TRBV28 and TRBJ2-3): DVKVTQSSRYLVKRTGEKVFLECVQDMDHENMFWYRQDPGLGLRLIYFSYDVKMKEKGDIPEGYSVSREKKERFSLILESASTNQTSMYLCASSFQGTDTQYFGPGTRLTVL.

The rearrangement joins TRBV4-1 to TRBJ2-7, with 9 bases identical to TRBD1. After removal of 1 base from V and 0 bases from J, the junction contained 1 base not matched to a gene. Germline V gives CDR1 MGHRA, CDR2 YSYEKL. CDR3 length equals 15 residues. CDR3 loop: CASSQGTGVSYEQYF. The CDR3 DNA is TGCGCCAGCAGCCAAGGGACAGGGGTCTCCTACGAGCAGTACTTC.

The chain is built from TRBV9 and TRBJ1-4, with D perhaps TRBD1 (6 bases). The germline V and J ends were trimmed by 0 bases and 0 bases, with 9 bases remaining between them. CDR3 length equals 16 residues. The germline V gene encodes CDR1 SGDLS and CDR2 YYNGEE. The CDR3 DNA sequence: TGTGCCAGCAGCGTAGAACCAGGGGCAACTAATGAAAAACTGTTTTTT. Residues: CASSVEPGATNEKLFF.

The rearrangement links TRBV7-2 to TRBJ2-7; perhaps TRBD1 as D (6 bases). The CDR3 contains 14 residues. V lost 3 bases and J lost 6, with 15 bases in between. The germline V gene has CDR1 SGHTA and CDR2 FQGNSA. For the CDR3, the DNA is TGTGCCAGCAGCTTGAGACAGGTTCTCCGCGAGCAGTACTTC. Its translation: CASSLRQVLREQYF.

This chain uses TRBV5-1 with TRBJ2-7; 7 bases align to TRBD2. V lost 0 bases, J lost 5 bases, and 8 bases stayed unmatched. The CDR3 consists of 15 residues. Germline lookup yields CDR1 SGHRS and CDR2 YFSETQ. The CDR3 sequence: CASSLARQGRDEQYF. DNA of the CDR3: TGCGCCAGCAGCTTGGCTAGGCAAGGGAGGGACGAGCAGTACTTC.

A single count supports this clone. The chain carries TRBV7-2 and TRBJ2-5; TRBD2 agrees at 16 bases. CDR3 length: 17 residues. CDR1 and CDR2 (germline): SGHTA, FQGNSA. With 5 bases clipped from V and 9 bases from J, the junction kept 12 bases outside the gene matches. In DNA, the CDR3 is TGTGCCAGCAGCCTGGGACTAGCGGGGGGGGCGAGGGCGCCCCAGTACTTC. This encodes CASSLGLAGGARAPQYF.

This clone was seen a few times. The DNA for the CDR3 is TGTGCCAGCAGTTACGGACATGAGGACACTGAAGCTTTCTTT. Protein: CASSYGHEDTEAFF. This chain joins TRBV6-5 and TRBJ1-1, with D possibly matching TRBD1 (5 bases). The length of the CDR3 is 14 residues. Trimming took off 2 bases at V and 3 bases at J, with 10 bases between the two ends. Germline V gene data show CDR1 as MNHEY and CDR2 as SVGAGI.

The gene calls are TRBV9 and TRBJ2-1, with 11 positions matching TRBD2. Germline V gives CDR1 SGDLS, CDR2 YYNGEE. This CDR3 spans 14 amino acids. After removal of 2 bases from V and 9 bases from J, the junction contained 4 bases not matched to a gene. The DNA for the CDR3 is TGTGCCAGCAGCGTGACTAGCGGGGTCGGTGAGCAGTTCTTC. Protein: CASSVTSGVGEQFF.

This chain links TRBV28 with TRBJ2-7, with a weak D call TRBD2 (5 bases). The CDR3 spans 12 residues. Trimming pared 8 bases from V and 1 base from J, leaving 9 bases between. CDR1 is MDHEN and CDR2 is SYDVKM in the germline V gene. CDR3 sequence (DNA): TGTGCCAGCCTCGGGGATTCCTACGAGCAGTACTTC. Amino acid sequence: CASLGDSYEQYF.

The gene calls are TRBV27 and TRBJ2-5, with a weak D call TRBD1 (6 bases). CDR1 and CDR2 (germline): MNHEY, SMNVEV (reference sequence). The CDR3 extends over 15 amino acids. Trimming left V 3 bases short and J 0 bases short, with 11 bases between. CDR3 loop: CASSLGRGYQETQYF. CDR3 DNA: TGTGCCAGCAGTTTGGGCAGGGGCTACCAAGAGACCCAGTACTTC.

The chain links TRBV6-1 to TRBJ1-6; D possibly corresponds to TRBD1 (5 bases). The CDR3 contains 18 residues. CDR1 MNHNS and CDR2 SASEGT come from the germline V gene. Trimming pared 0 bases from V and 0 bases from J, leaving 12 bases between. CDR3 sequence: CASSEAPTASSYNSPLHF. DNA of the CDR3: TGTGCCAGCAGTGAAGCGCCGACAGCAAGCTCCTATAATTCACCCCTCCACTTT.

The chain uses TRBV27 and TRBJ1-4; the match to TRBD1 covers 9 bases. CDR3 length: 19 residues. The V and J ends lost 4 bases and 0 bases, in that order; junction bases with no gene match: 12. Germline CDR1 MNHEY, CDR2 SMNVEV (reference sequence). In DNA form, the CDR3 reads TGTGCCAGCAGTTCCCCGACAGGGGGAATCCCTGCAACTAATGAAAAACTGTTTTTT. This gives the protein CASSSPTGGIPATNEKLFF.

The chain combines TRBV28 with TRBJ1-2; maybe TRBD1 (5 bases). V was pared by 2 bases and J by 2 bases, with 6 bases between. CDR3 size: 13 residues. CDR1 is MDHEN and CDR2 is SYDVKM in the germline V gene. In nucleotides, the CDR3 is TGTGCCAGCAGTTTACAGGGAAACTATGGCTACACCTTC. Its translation: CASSLQGNYGYTF.

The chain combines TRBV3-1 (or the pseudogene TRBV3-2) with TRBJ2-1; weak D call: TRBD2 (5 bases). Germline-derived CDR1 and CDR2 are LGHDT and YNNKEL (reference sequence). This CDR3 has 16 amino acids. The V end lost 0 bases, the J end lost 4 bases, and 13 bases lay between the germline ends. The CDR3 spells CASSQESPGLYNEQFF. CDR3 DNA: TGTGCCAGCAGCCAAGAAAGCCCGGGATTATACAATGAGCAGTTCTTC.

The chain is built from TRBV6-6 and TRBJ2-1, with 9 bases lining up with TRBD2. Germline CDR1 is MNHNY and CDR2 is SVGAGI (reference sequence). The CDR3 is made up of 10 amino acids. J was trimmed by 7 bases and V by 11 bases; bases with no gene match: 0. The CDR3 bases are TGTGCCGCGGGAGGGAATGAGCAGTTCTTC. Translating gives CAAGGNEQFF.

The gene calls are TRBV5-4 and TRBJ2-5, with TRBD1 identical over 9 bases. Germline CDR1 and CDR2: SGHNT and YYREEE (reference sequence). The CDR3 is 13 residues long. The ends lost 4 bases at V and 4 bases at J; junction bases unmatched: 2. CDR3 region: CASSRQGGETQYF. The CDR3, as DNA: TGTGCCAGCAGCCGACAGGGGGGAGAGACCCAGTACTTC.

The chain links TRBV10-1 to TRBJ2-2, with 8 bases matching TRBD1. Losses at the gene ends were 7 bases for V and 7 bases for J; bases not matched to a gene: 8. The CDR3 length is 14 residues. CDR1 is WNHNN and CDR2 is SYGVQD in the germline V gene (reference sequence). Here the CDR3 DNA reads TGCGCCAGCATCAAGGACAGGGTGAACGGGGAGCTGTTTTTT. Protein product: CASIKDRVNGELFF.

The chain employs TRBV5-1 and TRBJ2-3; no clear D. Trimming cost V 3 bases and J 6 bases, with 17 bases left between them. The CDR3 totals 15 residues. Germline V lookup: CDR1 SGHRS, CDR2 YFSETQ. The CDR3 coding sequence is TGCGCCAGCAGCTCCGTCCCGTCCCCCCCCGATACGCAGTATTTT. Translating it yields CASSSVPSPPDTQYF.

The J gene is TRBJ1-5, the V gene TRBV6-2 or TRBV6-3; D is perhaps TRBD1 (6 bases). The ends were cut back, 6 bases at V and 3 bases at J, with 12 bases in the middle. CDR1 MNHEY and CDR2 SVGEGT come from the germline V gene. This CDR3 has 14 residues. The CDR3 here is CASSPGQINQPQHF. The CDR3 DNA reads as TGTGCCAGCAGCCCCGGACAGATCAATCAGCCCCAGCATTTT.

This clone was picked up many times. This sequence joins TRBV28 and TRBJ1-2; 8 bases align to TRBD1. This CDR3 spans 19 amino acids. CDR1 and CDR2 (germline): MDHEN, SYDVKM. Trimming removed 3 bases from V and 5 bases from J; junction bases left unmatched: 20. Here the CDR3 reads CASSLGLDREGPHQYGYTF. DNA of the CDR3: TGTGCCAGCAGTTTGGGTTTGGACAGGGAGGGACCCCATCAATATGGCTACACCTTC.

The chain carries TRBV5-1 and TRBJ2-2, with 8 bases fitting TRBD1. The V segment lost 4 bases and the J segment 4 bases; nucleotides outside the gene matches: 3. Germline V gene data show CDR1 as SGHRS and CDR2 as YFSETQ. The CDR3 spans 14 residues. Written as DNA, the CDR3 is TGCGCCAGCAGCCCTGGACAGGGCACCGGGGAGCTGTTTTTT. Its protein is CASSPGQGTGELFF.

V is TRBV10-3 and J is TRBJ2-7; 9 bases line up with TRBD1. The CDR3 is made up of 15 amino acids. Germline CDR1 ENHRY, CDR2 SYGVKD. Trimming cost V 5 bases and J 4 bases; bases outside gene matches: 9. CDR3 in amino acids: CAISSAGQGVYEQYF. The CDR3 bases are TGTGCCATCAGTTCCGCGGGACAGGGTGTTTACGAGCAGTACTTC.

The chain couples TRBV18 to TRBJ2-2, with 7 bases lining up with TRBD2. The CDR3 runs to 16 residues. The V and J ends lost 2 bases and 1 base, in that order; junction bases with no gene match: 4. CDR1 and CDR2 (germline): KGHSH, LQKENI. CDR3: CASSPRSGMNTGELFF. The CDR3 region has the DNA TGTGCCAGCTCACCAAGAAGCGGGATGAACACCGGGGAGCTGTTTTTT.

This rearrangement joins TRBV18 to TRBJ2-3; D possibly corresponds to TRBD2 (6 bases). Germline values: CDR1 KGHSH, CDR2 LQKENI. The CDR3 covers 14 residues. V lost 1 base, J lost 4 bases, and 9 bases lay in between. Here the CDR3 reads CASSPRGGADTQYF. CDR3 nucleotides: TGTGCCAGCTCACCACGGGGAGGAGCAGATACGCAGTATTTT. The full variable domain, with the rest looked up from reference TRBV18 and TRBJ2-3, is NAGVMQNPRHLVRRRGQEARLRCSPMKGHSHVYWYRQLPEEGLKFMVYLQKENIIDESGMPKERFSAEFPKEGPSILRIQQVVRGDSAAYFCASSPRGGADTQYFGPGTRLTVL.

This chain joins TRBV29-1 and TRBJ1-2; D is undetermined. This CDR3 has 11 amino acids. The germline V gene encodes CDR1 SQVTM and CDR2 ANQGSEA. V dropped 6 bases and J dropped 9 bases, with 14 bases sitting between them. The CDR3 loop reads CSVVENSSYTF. The CDR3 nucleotides are TGCAGCGTCGTAGAAAACAGCAGCTACACCTTC.

The genes are TRBV28 and TRBJ2-3, with D maybe TRBD2 (7 bases). Per germline, CDR1 MDHEN and CDR2 SYDVKM. The CDR3 loop spans 16 amino acids. Trimming left V 6 bases short and J 0 bases short, with 16 bases between. As DNA, the CDR3 is TGTGCCAGCAGCCCCACGCGGGGGCTGAGCACAGATACGCAGTATTTT. Its translation is CASSPTRGLSTDTQYF. Complete variable domain (other parts from reference TRBV28 and TRBJ2-3): DVKVTQSSRYLVKRTGEKVFLECVQDMDHENMFWYRQDPGLGLRLIYFSYDVKMKEKGDIPEGYSVSREKKERFSLILESASTNQTSMYLCASSPTRGLSTDTQYFGPGTRLTVL.

As DNA, the CDR3 is TGTGCCAGCAGCTTGGGTAACTCCTACGAGCAGTACTTC. Protein: CASSLGNSYEQYF. This chain joins TRBV5-4 and TRBJ2-7; no definite D call. CDR1 SGHNT and CDR2 YYREEE come from the germline V gene (reference sequence). The germline V and J ends were trimmed by 0 bases and 0 bases, with 4 bases remaining between them. This CDR3 is built from 13 residues.

CDR3 sequence (DNA): TGTGCCAGCTCATTAACAGGGTTGGCAGAGACCCAGTACTTC. It is translated as CASSLTGLAETQYF. The chain uses TRBV18 and TRBJ2-5, with D perhaps matching TRBD1 (6 bases). CDR1 and CDR2 (germline): KGHSH, LQKENI. V was clipped by 5 bases and J by 4 bases, with 14 bases between them. This CDR3 spans 14 amino acids. Drawing the rest from reference TRBV18 and TRBJ2-5, the complete variable domain is NAGVMQNPRHLVRRRGQEARLRCSPMKGHSHVYWYRQLPEEGLKFMVYLQKENIIDESGMPKERFSAEFPKEGPSILRIQQVVRGDSAAYFCASSLTGLAETQYFGPGTRLLVL.

V usage is TRBV5-6 and J usage is TRBJ1-1; D is uncertain. There are 14 residues in the CDR3. V lost 0 bases, J lost 0 bases, and 6 bases lay in between. In germline, CDR1 is SGHDT, CDR2 YYEEEE. In DNA, the CDR3 is TGTGCCAGCAGCTTGGCACAGCTGAACACTGAAGCTTTCTTT. Translating gives CASSLAQLNTEAFF.